Listed below are T cell receptor beta chains from one sample, sequenced in a study of OX40 agonist ivuxolimab in advanced cancers. Libraries were prepared by immunoSEQ multiplex PCR; TCRdb keeps only in-frame clonotypes and omits some of them. The sample has around 57,000 clones; around 84% are singletons. The material sequenced was CD4+ or CD8+ T cells sorted from blood, taken in a trial of the OX40 agonist ivuxolimab. The receptors come from an adult with an advanced solid tumor such as melanoma, head and neck, liver or kidney cancer. The CDR3 runs from the conserved cysteine through the conserved F or W. The D gene is left open where the match is weak. A clone size is listed for some rows: how often the clone was seen (once, few, many), or a class if it is expanded.

>.|TRBV2|.|TRBJ2-1
CATQTTVGHNYNEQFF
TGTGCCACTCAAACTACGGTGGGTCATAACTACAATGAGCAGTTCTTC
>few|TRBV19|.|TRBJ2-7
CASSGHYEQYF
TGTGCCAGTAGCGGGCACTACGAGCAGTACTTC
>.|TRBV11-2|.|TRBJ1-5
CASSLGANQPQHF
TGTGCCAGCAGCTTAGGTGCTAATCAGCCCCAGCATTTT
>.|TRBV5-4|TRBD1|TRBJ2-3
CASSLGGGTGFTDTQYF
TGTGCCAGCAGCTTGGGGGGAGGGACAGGGTTCACAGATACGCAGTATTTT
>.|TRBV6-1|TRBD1|TRBJ2-1
CASRPDRAAYNEQFF
TGTGCCAGCAGGCCGGACAGGGCAGCCTACAATGAGCAGTTCTTC
>.|TRBV7-9|TRBD1|TRBJ1-5
CASSLGQGLDQPQHF
TGTGCCAGCAGCTTGGGACAGGGCCTAGATCAGCCCCAGCATTTT
>.|TRBV7-7|.|TRBJ2-3
CASSFGSSSTDTQYF
TGTGCTAGCAGCTTTGGGTCTTCTAGCACAGATACGCAGTATTTT
>once|TRBV4-1|.|TRBJ1-4
CASSQDGQADEKLFF
TGCGCCAGCAGCCAAGACGGGCAGGCTGACGAAAAACTGTTTTTT
>.|TRBV28|.|TRBJ1-6
CASSLNRDQSPLHF
TGTGCCAGCAGTTTAAACAGGGATCAGTCACCCCTCCACTTT
>.|TRBV16|.|TRBJ1-1
CASSQTSYRVEGAEAFF
TGTGCCAGCAGCCAGACATCTTACAGGGTTGAAGGCGCTGAAGCTTTCTTT
>few|TRBV28|.|TRBJ1-5
CASSFAGAARQPQHF
TGTGCCAGCAGTTTTGCCGGGGCTGCAAGACAGCCCCAGCATTTT
>once|TRBV7-3|TRBD1|TRBJ2-2
CASSQDRGSGELFF
TGTGCCAGCAGCCAGGACAGGGGTTCCGGGGAGCTGTTTTTT
>.|TRBV28|TRBD1|TRBJ1-6
CASSSWTGGVYSPLHF
TGTGCCAGCAGTTCCTGGACAGGGGGCGTTTATTCACCCCTCCACTTT
>.|TRBV10-3|TRBD1|TRBJ2-3
CAISESSDRAQYF
TGTGCCATCAGTGAGTCCTCGGACAGGGCGCAGTATTTT
>.|TRBV6-1|TRBD1|TRBJ1-2
CASSWDRGGYGYTF
TGTGCCAGCAGTTGGGACAGGGGGGGCTATGGCTACACCTTC
>.|TRBV6-6|.|TRBJ1-5
CASRTGDNSNQPQHF
TGTGCCAGCAGAACGGGGGACAATAGCAATCAGCCCCAGCATTTT
>.|TRBV11-2|TRBD1|TRBJ2-5
CASSITGGFGETQYF
TGTGCCAGCAGCATAACAGGGGGCTTTGGGGAGACCCAGTACTTC
>.|TRBV9|.|TRBJ2-3
CASSVSIATDTQYF
TGTGCCAGCAGCGTCAGTATAGCAACAGATACGCAGTATTTT
>.|TRBV9|.|TRBJ2-2
CASSVGSVNTGELFF
TGTGCCAGCAGCGTAGGGTCGGTCAACACCGGGGAGCTGTTTTTT
>.|TRBV19|.|TRBJ1-3
CASSIGTTRRNTIYF
TGTGCCAGTAGTATAGGCACGACAAGGCGAAACACCATATATTTT
>.|TRBV10-3|TRBD1|TRBJ2-7
CAISGVGTGGGEQYF
TGTGCCATCAGTGGAGTGGGGACAGGGGGCGGCGAGCAGTACTTC
>once|TRBV7-9|TRBD1|TRBJ1-1
CASSPDRVNTEAFF
TGTGCCAGCAGCCCGGACAGGGTGAACACTGAAGCTTTCTTT
>few|TRBV18|.|TRBJ1-1
CASSLEGVSTEAFF
TGTGCCAGCTCACTTGAGGGGGTAAGCACTGAAGCTTTCTTT
>.|TRBV19|TRBD1|TRBJ1-6
CASSISPPGGDSPLHF
TGTGCCAGTAGTATATCCCCCCCAGGGGGCGATTCACCCCTCCACTTT
>.|TRBV10-3|.|TRBJ1-4
CAISEPTGGGGEKLFF
TGTGCCATCAGTGAACCAACGGGGGGTGGAGGTGAAAAACTGTTTTTT
>.|TRBV6-1|.|TRBJ2-6
CASSPRTGANVLTF
TGTGCCAGCAGTCCCCGGACCGGGGCCAACGTCCTGACTTTC
>few|TRBV5-4|.|TRBJ2-3
CASSLGGTDTQYF
TGTGCCAGCAGCTTGGGGGGTACAGATACGCAGTATTTT
>.|TRBV25-1|TRBD1|TRBJ2-4
CASSEFATGGRTKNIQYF
TGTGCCAGCAGTGAATTTGCGACAGGGGGCCGTACCAAAAACATTCAGTACTTC
>few|TRBV23-1|TRBD1|TRBJ1-1
CASSQPGDSREAEAFF
TGCGCCAGCAGTCAACCGGGGGACAGTAGGGAGGCTGAAGCTTTCTTT
>.|TRBV14|TRBD1|TRBJ1-3
CASSDVRGRLTGNTIYF
TGTGCCAGCAGCGACGTGAGGGGGCGTTTGACTGGAAACACCATATATTTT
>.|TRBV5-4|.|TRBJ1-2
CASSLGHQAHGYTF
TGTGCCAGCAGCTTAGGACACCAGGCACATGGCTACACCTTC
>.|TRBV9|.|TRBJ1-3
CASSVAREGNTIYF
TGTGCCAGCAGCGTAGCCCGGGAAGGAAACACCATATATTTT
>.|TRBV5-6|.|TRBJ1-1
CASSLKRFEAFF
TGTGCCAGCAGCTTGAAGCGGTTTGAAGCTTTCTTT
>once|TRBV19|.|TRBJ1-3
CASKEHWAPYTIYF
TGTGCCAGTAAGGAGCATTGGGCACCCTACACCATATATTTT
>.|TRBV6-6|TRBD1|TRBJ2-2
CASSSTGENTGELFF
TGTGCCAGCAGCTCGACAGGGGAGAACACCGGGGAGCTGTTTTTT
>few|TRBV15|TRBD1|TRBJ1-1
CATSGAGGAGNTEAFF
TGTGCCACCAGCGGAGCAGGGGGCGCCGGGAACACTGAAGCTTTCTTT
>once|TRBV19|TRBD2|TRBJ2-7
CASSRGGSYEQYF
TGTGCCAGTAGTCGCGGGGGCTCCTACGAGCAGTACTTC
>.|TRBV6-5|.|TRBJ2-7
CASSRAGTADFEQYF
TGTGCCAGCAGCCGTGCCGGGACCGCCGACTTCGAGCAGTACTTC
>.|TRBV5-1|.|TRBJ2-3
CASSTDNYSTDTQYF
TGCGCCAGCAGCACGGACAACTATTCCACAGATACGCAGTATTTT
>.|TRBV6-5|TRBD1|TRBJ2-7
CASSYETGGIDEQYF
TGTGCCAGCAGTTACGAGACAGGGGGCATCGACGAGCAGTACTTC
>.|TRBV6-1|.|TRBJ1-4
CASTLVRVGDEKLFF
TGTGCCAGCACCCTAGTCCGGGTCGGCGATGAAAAACTGTTTTTT
>.|TRBV19|TRBD1|TRBJ2-1
CASSRTGAIEQFF
TGTGCCAGTAGCAGGACAGGGGCTATTGAGCAGTTCTTC